The 10 T cell receptor beta chains given below trace back to one sample, sequenced in a study of glioma-infiltrating T cells after dendritic cell vaccination. Only in-frame clones appear in the TCRdb table, and some are missing; sequencing was by immunoSEQ multiplex PCR. The repertoire holds about 49,000 clones, with approximately 85% as singletons. The sequencing used blood, collected before dendritic cell vaccination. Receptors were obtained from a human donor with glioblastoma.

CDR3 bases: TGTGCCAGCAGTGACAGGGGATACACTGAAGCTTTCTTT. It specifies CASSDRGYTEAFF. The V call is TRBV2, the J call TRBJ1-1; a weak D match, TRBD1 (6 bases). The CDR3 loop spans 13 amino acids. Trimming removed 3 bases at V and 3 bases at J, with 8 bases between. The germline CDR1 and CDR2 sequences are SNHLY and FYNNEI.

J is TRBJ1-3 and V is TRBV11-2, with unresolved D. V lost 2 bases and J 3 bases, leaving 11 bases between the germline ends. The CDR3 is 15 residues long. Germline CDR1 SGHAT, CDR2 FQNNGV. The CDR3 protein is CASSLPGIFGNTIYF. CDR3 in DNA: TGTGCCAGCAGCTTACCCGGTATCTTTGGAAACACCATATATTTT. The full variable domain, in which reference TRBV11-2 and TRBJ1-3 provide the parts outside the CDR3, is EAGVAQSPRYKIIEKRQSVAFWCNPISGHATLYWYQQILGQGPKLLIQFQNNGVVDDSQLPKDRFSAERLKGVDSTLKIQPAKLEDSAVYLCASSLPGIFGNTIYFGEGSWLTVV.

This chain's CDR3 is CASKLTANTEAFF. The DNA for the CDR3 is TGTGCCAGCAAGTTGACAGCGAACACTGAAGCTTTCTTT. This chain connects TRBV7-2 to TRBJ1-1, with D maybe TRBD1 (5 bases). Germline lookup yields CDR1 SGHTA and CDR2 FQGNSA. The CDR3 totals 13 residues. V lost 7 bases and J 1 base, leaving 10 bases between the germline ends.

This clone was counted between two and nine times. V is TRBV19 and J is TRBJ2-5, with 9 bases aligning to TRBD2. Losses at the gene ends were 3 bases for V and 5 bases for J; bases not matched to a gene: 16. Germline lookup yields CDR1 LNHDA and CDR2 SQIVND (reference sequence). The CDR3 is 18 amino acids. This CDR3 is CASSIGLAGTMVSETQYF. The CDR3 DNA follows: TGTGCCAGTAGTATTGGTCTAGCGGGGACAATGGTGAGCGAGACCCAGTACTTC.

The gene calls are TRBV7-2 and TRBJ1-1; D may be TRBD1 (5 bases). V was trimmed by 5 bases and J by 1 base, leaving 14 bases between them. The CDR3 sequence is 15 residues long. The germline V gene has CDR1 SGHTA and CDR2 FQGNSA. The CDR3: CASSVQSRENTEAFF. DNA for the CDR3: TGTGCCAGCAGCGTCCAATCCAGGGAGAACACTGAAGCTTTCTTT.

The rearrangement links TRBV4-3 to TRBJ1-2; no reliable D call. V lost 8 bases to trimming and J lost 4 bases, with 14 bases between them. This CDR3 region has 13 residues. Germline V gene sequence: CDR1 LGHNA, CDR2 YSLEER. The CDR3 region is CASSQRGSYGYTF. DNA of the CDR3: TGCGCCAGCTCGCAGCGAGGGTCCTATGGCTACACCTTC.

Here the CDR3 DNA reads TGCGCCAGCAGCCAAGGCGATTCACCCCTCCACTTT. It yields the protein CASSQGDSPLHF. The rearrangement links TRBV4-3 to TRBJ1-6; D unresolved. Germline V lookup: CDR1 LGHNA, CDR2 YSLEER. Trimming took off 1 base at V and 8 bases at J, with 3 bases between the two ends. This CDR3 contains 12 residues.

This rearrangement joins TRBV4-3 to TRBJ2-7; tentatively, D is TRBD1 (6 bases). This CDR3 contains 13 residues. The germline CDR1 and CDR2 sequences are LGHNA and YSLEER. Between the trimmed V and J ends, which lost 3 bases and 5 bases, there was a span of 11 bases. The CDR3 loop reads CASSQRTDHEQYF. CDR3 in DNA: TGCGCCAGCAGCCAGAGGACAGACCACGAGCAGTACTTC.

V is TRBV9 and J is TRBJ1-2, with D perhaps TRBD1 (6 bases). The CDR3 is 14 residues long. V was clipped by 4 bases and J by 2 bases, with 12 bases between them. In germline, CDR1 is SGDLS, CDR2 YYNGEE. CDR3 amino acids: CASSQWTVNYGYTF. Written as DNA, the CDR3 is TGTGCCAGCAGCCAATGGACAGTAAACTATGGCTACACCTTC.

The chain links TRBV11-3 to TRBJ1-1, with 7 bases aligning to TRBD1. Germline CDR1 and CDR2: SGHNT and YENEEA. Losses at the gene ends were 5 bases for V and 0 bases for J; bases not matched to a gene: 6. This CDR3 has 15 amino acids. CDR3 in amino acids: CASSLDRAMNTEAFF. The CDR3 DNA is TGTGCCAGCAGCCTTGACAGGGCTATGAACACTGAAGCTTTCTTT.